The sequence of this T cell receptor beta chain was determined in a study of T-cell memory formation after mild COVID-19. A remark on this clonotype: What it recognizes is unknown.

The CDR3 length is 10 residues. Germline V lookup: CDR1 DFQATT, CDR2 SNEGSKA (reference sequence). V was shortened by 5 bases and J by 6 bases, with 5 bases between the two germline ends. TCRdb re-derived calls from the 5' RACE reads in MiXCR, one entry per CDR3 protein. Seen here are about 430,000 distinct CDR3 sequences, over 15% observed once, and the top ten hold 20% to 25%. General study findings and limits: Mainly CM and EM harbored the contracting CD4+ clones; mainly EMRA harbored the CD8+ ones.

The J gene is TRBJ2-1, the V gene TRBV20-1; D remains ambiguous. The TCR was taken from a man aged 18 to 29 who had mild COVID-19 (a few samples of this study predate the infection). Cell type and time point are not known. The sequenced sample was PBMCs or a T cell subset sorted from them (not recorded which). The CDR3 reads CSALGNEQFF. Written as DNA, the CDR3 is TGCAGTGCTCTTGGCAATGAGCAGTTCTTC.